These 12 T cell receptor beta chains came from one sample sequenced in a study of cytomegalovirus exposure and HLA in healthy donors (TCRdb year 2017). Libraries were built with the immunoSEQ multiplex PCR assay. The multiplex PCR relied on a mix of 60 forward primers for TCR Vbeta segments and 13 reverse primers for TCR Jbeta segments. Drawn from immuneACCESS, this table holds only the in-frame rearrangements with V and J called that TCRdb kept. Clones are partly lost; checked studies trace under half to an unresolved V gene and leave the rest unexplained. Present in this sample are 100,000 to 150,000 clones, about three quarters of which were seen just once. Of the sample, 1.1% is held by the ten largest clones. Material for sequencing was PBMCs. The receptors stem from a woman younger than 45 in good health and CMV-seronegative.

This chain joins TRBV9 and TRBJ2-5; 12 bases match TRBD2. Germline CDR1 is SGDLS and CDR2 is YYNGEE. V lost 3 bases to trimming and J lost 2 bases; unmatched junction nucleotides: 5. CDR3 length equals 16 residues. The CDR3 DNA reads as TGTGCCAGCAGCGGACGGACTAGCGGGATACAAGAGACCCAGTACTTC. It codes for CASSGRTSGIQETQYF.

V is TRBV12-5 and J is TRBJ1-2, with D unclear. The CDR3 has 17 amino acids. Germline CDR1 and CDR2: LGHNT and FRNRAP. Trimming left V 0 bases short and J 6 bases short, with 20 bases between. Here the CDR3 DNA reads TGTGCTAGTGGTTTGGTATTGCTCGGATCGGGAGCCAATGGCTACACCTTC. This translates into CASGLVLLGSGANGYTF.

The chain employs TRBV30 and TRBJ1-4, with D unresolved. V was cut by 4 bases and J by 5 bases, with 11 bases left in between. CDR3 length equals 13 residues. Germline loops: CDR1 GTSNPN, CDR2 SVGIG (reference sequence). The CDR3 loop reads CAWTGLQNEKLFF. CDR3 coding DNA: TGTGCCTGGACTGGCTTGCAGAATGAAAAACTGTTTTTT.

The gene calls are TRBV10-3 and TRBJ2-3; 11 bases fit TRBD2. From germline, CDR1 is ENHRY and CDR2 SYGVKD. This CDR3 has 14 residues. J gave up 4 bases and V 6 bases, and 3 bases lay outside the gene matches. CDR3 sequence (DNA): TGTGCCATCAGAGTAGCGGGGGGGTCAGATACGCAGTATTTT. Protein: CAIRVAGGSDTQYF.

As regards this clone: One junction end disagrees with the germline gene, perhaps due to a read error. The V and J genes are TRBV7-7 and TRBJ1-1, with D tentatively TRBD1 (5 bases). The V gene's germline CDR1 is SSHAT and CDR2 FNYEAQ (reference sequence). The CDR3 extends over 13 amino acids. The CDR3 loop is CASSIDRNTEAFF. The CDR3 nucleotides read TGTGCTAGCAGCATCGACAGGAACACTGAAGCTTTCTTT. Variable domain in full (rest from reference TRBV7-7 and TRBJ1-1): GAGVSQSPRYKVTKRGQDVTLRCDPISSHATLYWYQQALGQGPEFLTYFNYEAQPDKSGLPSDRFSAERPEGSISTLTIQRTEQRDSAMYRCASSIDRNTEAFFGQGTRLTVV.

The genes are TRBV5-4 and TRBJ1-1; 8 positions match TRBD1. The CDR3 sequence is 15 residues long. Looked up from germline, CDR1 is SGHNT and CDR2 is YYREEE (reference sequence). V shed 5 bases and J 3 bases; nucleotides not matched to a gene: 9. The CDR3 nucleotides read TGTGCCAGCAGACCAGGGGGCTCATCCCACACTGAAGCTTTCTTT. As protein: CASRPGGSSHTEAFF.

The chain combines TRBV28 with TRBJ2-2; no reliable D call. Trimming left V 2 bases short and J 6 bases short, with 10 bases between. The CDR3 contains 14 residues. Germline V lookup: CDR1 MDHEN, CDR2 SYDVKM. The CDR3 protein is CASSLVHQAGELFF. DNA for the CDR3: TGTGCCAGCAGTTTAGTCCACCAGGCCGGGGAGCTGTTTTTT.

In DNA form, the CDR3 reads TGTGCCAGCAGCCCGACTAGCGGTAGCACAGATACGCAGTATTTT. Translated, it gives CASSPTSGSTDTQYF. The chain couples TRBV2 to TRBJ2-3, with TRBD2 matching 9 bases. The trim removed 6 bases at V and 0 bases at J, leaving 4 bases unmatched. The CDR3 runs to 15 residues. Germline V CDR1 and CDR2: SNHLY, FYNNEI.

A few counts support this clone. The CDR3 DNA reads TGCGCCAGCAGCAGCCATTCGTCAGGGGTCCATCAGCCCCAGCATTTT. Its protein is CASSSHSSGVHQPQHF. The chain recombines TRBV4-1 with TRBJ1-5, with D possibly TRBD1 on 6 matching bases. The CDR3 is 16 residues long. Germline V CDR1 and CDR2: MGHRA, YSYEKL. The V and J ends lost 5 bases and 5 bases respectively, with 19 bases between them.

The chain carries TRBV5-1 and TRBJ1-3; D unclear. V dropped 0 bases and J dropped 2 bases, with 3 bases sitting between them. This CDR3 has 13 residues. Germline CDR1 and CDR2: SGHRS and YFSETQ. The CDR3 bases are TGCGCCAGCAGCTTGGACACTGGAAACACCATATATTTT. It encodes CASSLDTGNTIYF.

The chain recombines TRBV19 with TRBJ1-5, with 11 bases fitting TRBD1. The CDR3 consists of 14 residues. The V gene end was trimmed by 5 bases and the J gene end by 4 bases; junction bases not matched to a gene: 1. Germline CDR1 and CDR2: LNHDA and SQIVND (reference sequence). The DNA of the CDR3 is TGTGCCAGTAGTGGGACAGGGGGTAATCAGCCCCAGCATTTT. Translating it yields CASSGTGGNQPQHF.

The rearrangement uses TRBV11-3 and TRBJ1-2; 7 bases map to TRBD1. The V gene's germline CDR1 is SGHNT and CDR2 YENEEA. The CDR3 runs to 14 residues. With 7 bases clipped from V and 3 bases from J, the junction kept 8 bases outside the gene matches. As DNA, the CDR3 is TGTGCCAGCATCGATACCGGACAGGACTATGGCTACACCTTC. It specifies CASIDTGQDYGYTF.